Below, 19 T cell receptor beta chains from the same sample are listed, as sequenced in a study of radiotherapy plus CTLA-4 blockade in lung cancer. The protocol was immunoSEQ multiplex PCR, while the TCRdb copy is restricted to in-frame clones and leaves out a portion. The sample records some 87,000 clones, about four fifths being singletons. The source was peripheral blood, collected from a patient treated with radiotherapy plus ipilimumab. These receptors were obtained from a human donor with non-small cell lung cancer that progressed on radiotherapy plus ipilimumab.

The rearrangement joins TRBV7-3 to TRBJ2-3; 13 nucleotides line up with TRBD2. Germline V gene data show CDR1 as SGHTA and CDR2 as FQGTGA. V shed 0 bases and J 5 bases; nucleotides not matched to a gene: 11. The CDR3 spans 19 residues. The CDR3 sequence: CASSLTPRTSGGAQDTQYF. CDR3 coding DNA: TGTGCCAGCAGCTTAACGCCCCGTACTAGCGGGGGGGCCCAAGATACGCAGTATTTT.

The chain carries TRBV7-2 and TRBJ2-2; 8 nucleotides match TRBD1. Germline CDR1 SGHTA, CDR2 FQGNSA. V gave up 2 bases and J gave up 5 bases; unmatched junction bases: 10. The CDR3 has 17 residues. In DNA form, the CDR3 reads TGTGCCAGCAGCTTAAACTCGGACAGGGCGGTTACCGGGGAGCTGTTTTTT. Residues: CASSLNSDRAVTGELFF.

The chain employs TRBV6-6 and TRBJ1-2; a weak D match, TRBD1 (6 bases). CDR3 size: 15 residues. CDR1 MNHNY and CDR2 SVGAGI come from the germline V gene (reference sequence). V was cut by 8 bases and J by 5 bases, with 21 bases left in between. The CDR3 sequence is CASARSGTMGYGYTF. CDR3 nucleotide sequence: TGTGCCAGCGCTAGGAGTGGGACAATGGGATATGGCTACACCTTC.

The chain joins TRBV9 to TRBJ1-1, with TRBD1 as a possible D gene (5 bases). V shed 0 bases and J shed 0 bases, with 9 bases lying between them. There are 15 residues in the CDR3. Looked up from germline, CDR1 is SGDLS and CDR2 is YYNGEE. The CDR3 sequence: CASSVDGAMNTEAFF. The CDR3 nucleotides read TGTGCCAGCAGCGTAGATGGGGCCATGAACACTGAAGCTTTCTTT.

The chain uses TRBV7-9 and TRBJ2-5; 11 nucleotides agree with TRBD2. Losses at the gene ends were 2 bases for V and 5 bases for J; bases not matched to a gene: 13. The CDR3 extends over 18 amino acids. The germline V gene encodes CDR1 SEHNR and CDR2 FQNEAQ (reference sequence). CDR3 in amino acids: CASSLSPGSGRASETQYF. The CDR3 DNA is TGTGCCAGCAGCTTATCCCCGGGTAGCGGGAGGGCCTCTGAGACCCAGTACTTC.

The chain combines TRBV6-5 with TRBJ1-2, with D tentatively TRBD1 (5 bases). The CDR3 extends over 16 amino acids. Germline assignment: CDR1 MNHEY and CDR2 SVGAGI. V lost 2 bases and J lost 2, with 15 bases in between. This CDR3 is CASSYTTFEGNYGYTF. The CDR3 coding sequence is TGTGCCAGCAGTTACACGACCTTCGAGGGGAACTATGGCTACACCTTC.

CDR3 protein: CASSPGIDSSWPQHF. As DNA, the CDR3 is TGTGCCAGCTCACCAGGTATAGACAGTAGCTGGCCCCAGCATTTT. The chain has TRBV18 and TRBJ1-5; a weak D match, TRBD1 (5 bases). The length of the CDR3 is 15 residues. V gave up 2 bases and J gave up 9 bases, with 17 bases separating them. Germline CDR1 KGHSH, CDR2 LQKENI. Full variable domain (missing parts from reference TRBV18 and TRBJ1-5): NAGVMQNPRHLVRRRGQEARLRCSPMKGHSHVYWYRQLPEEGLKFMVYLQKENIIDESGMPKERFSAEFPKEGPSILRIQQVVRGDSAAYFCASSPGIDSSWPQHFGDGTRLSIL.

The chain has TRBV19 and TRBJ1-2, with a weak D call TRBD1 (5 bases). V shed 0 bases and J shed 4 bases, with 9 bases lying between them. Germline V gene sequence: CDR1 LNHDA, CDR2 SQIVND (reference sequence). The CDR3 totals 14 residues. The CDR3 DNA sequence: TGTGCCAGTAGTATAGATCGAGGGGTCTATGGCTACACCTTC. Its protein product is CASSIDRGVYGYTF.

The chain is built from TRBV7-9 and TRBJ2-7; no reliable D call. Trimming removed 10 bases from V and 5 bases from J, with 12 bases in between. The CDR3 length is 11 residues. CDR1 and CDR2 from the germline V gene are SEHNR and FQNEAQ (reference sequence). The CDR3 reads CANKTVHEQYF. The CDR3 DNA reads as TGTGCCAACAAGACTGTCCACGAGCAGTACTTC.

The chain recombines TRBV5-4 with TRBJ2-7; 7 nucleotides align to TRBD1. Germline CDR1 reads SGHNT; CDR2 reads YYREEE (reference sequence). CDR3 length: 15 amino acids. The J segment lost 4 bases and the V segment lost 3 bases, leaving 10 bases of the junction unmatched. Written as DNA, the CDR3 is TGTGCCAGCAGCTCGGGGAAGGACAGGACGTACGAGCAGTACTTC. Translation gives CASSSGKDRTYEQYF.

A few counts support this clone. The chain joins TRBV19 to TRBJ2-1; TRBD2 matches at 14 bases. CDR3 length: 18 residues. The germline CDR1 and CDR2 sequences are LNHDA and SQIVND (reference sequence). Trimming cost V 3 bases and J 9 bases; bases outside gene matches: 13. The CDR3 region has the DNA TGTGCCAGTAGTATCCAGGCAGGGACTAGCGGGAGAGGGGGTGAGCAGTTCTTC. Amino acids: CASSIQAGTSGRGGEQFF.

The chain couples TRBV5-1 to TRBJ2-5, with 7 bases identical to TRBD2. Germline lookup yields CDR1 SGHRS and CDR2 YFSETQ. V shed 7 bases and J 0 bases; nucleotides not matched to a gene: 0. The CDR3 totals 12 residues. The CDR3 here is CASGRDQETQYF. Written as DNA, the CDR3 is TGCGCCAGCGGGAGGGACCAAGAGACCCAGTACTTC.

The genes are TRBV7-2 and TRBJ2-3; tentatively, D is TRBD1 (6 bases). CDR3 length equals 16 residues. Germline V gene lookup returns CDR1 SGHTA and CDR2 FQGNSA. V lost 4 bases and J lost 3, with 17 bases in between. Here the CDR3 DNA reads TGTGCCAGCAGCTCCGGAACCACAGGGTTTACAGATACGCAGTATTTT. Amino acid sequence: CASSSGTTGFTDTQYF.

The chain carries TRBV6-1 and TRBJ2-2; D is unclear. Trimming stripped 9 bases from V and 7 bases from J, with 18 bases between. Germline V gene data show CDR1 as MNHNS and CDR2 as SASEGT. CDR3 length equals 14 residues. CDR3 sequence: CARRIHGQSGELFF. The CDR3 DNA sequence: TGTGCCAGGCGGATTCATGGGCAAAGCGGGGAGCTGTTTTTT.

The V and J genes are TRBV5-4 and TRBJ2-7; tentative D call: TRBD2 (6 bases). Germline assignment: CDR1 SGHNT and CDR2 YYREEE (reference sequence). This CDR3 has 14 residues. Trimming removed 4 bases at V and 1 base at J, with 12 bases between. The CDR3 spells CASSRGSGSYEQYF. In DNA, the CDR3 is TGTGCCAGCAGCCGGGGGAGCGGGTCCTACGAGCAGTACTTC.

The gene calls are TRBV5-5 and TRBJ2-2; D call uncertain. Germline V gene lookup returns CDR1 SGHKS and CDR2 YYEKEE (reference sequence). This CDR3 has 12 amino acids. With 5 bases removed from V and 6 bases from J, the gap between germline ends came to 8 bases. CDR3 loop: CASRLRAGELFF. The CDR3 DNA sequence: TGTGCCAGCAGGCTACGGGCCGGGGAGCTGTTTTTT. The entire variable domain, with the rest obtained from reference TRBV5-5 and TRBJ2-2, is as follows: DAGVTQSPTHLIKTRGQQVTLRCSPISGHKSVSWYQQVLGQGPQFIFQYYEKEERGRGNFPDRFSARQFPNYSSELNVNALLLGDSALYLCASRLRAGELFFGEGSRLTVL.

The chain combines TRBV10-3 with TRBJ2-5, with D hard to call. The end of the DNA aligns better with TRBJ2-7, so the J call may be wrong. The germline gives CDR1 ENHRY, CDR2 SYGVKD. This CDR3 is built from 14 residues. The CDR3 loop is CAIRVGRFSYEQYF. In DNA, the CDR3 is TGTGCCATCAGAGTAGGACGATTCTCCTACGAGCAGTACTTC.

The V gene is TRBV4-1, the J gene TRBJ2-7; TRBD1 agrees at 8 bases. CDR3 length: 15 residues. Germline assignment: CDR1 MGHRA and CDR2 YSYEKL. The V gene end was trimmed by 1 base and the J gene end by 6 bases; junction bases not matched to a gene: 8. The CDR3 protein is CASSQGTGMRGEQYF. In nucleotides, the CDR3 is TGCGCCAGCAGCCAAGGGACAGGGATGAGGGGCGAGCAGTACTTC.

This clone was recorded only once. The V gene is TRBV9, the J gene TRBJ2-7; 9 nucleotides line up with TRBD1. The CDR3 is made up of 14 amino acids. Trimming at V came to 4 bases and at J to 6 bases, leaving 8 bases not matched to a gene. Germline CDR1 is SGDLS and CDR2 is YYNGEE. CDR3 protein: CASSPPGQGGEQYF. The DNA for the CDR3 is TGTGCCAGCAGCCCCCCGGGACAGGGCGGCGAGCAGTACTTC.